These 17 T cell receptor beta chains were all obtained from the same sample, sequenced in a study of blood T cell repertoires in COVID-19. TCRdb's table, derived via immunoSEQ multiplex PCR, lists solely in-frame clones and lacks some. The sample consists of under 200,000 clones, 85% to 90% of them appearing once. Specimen: peripheral blood. Every receptor here comes from a woman aged 55-75 years with COVID-19, enrolled during active disease.

V usage is TRBV28 and J usage is TRBJ1-1; tentative D call: TRBD1 (5 bases). The CDR3 has 14 residues. The V gene's germline CDR1 is MDHEN and CDR2 SYDVKM. The ends were cut back, 5 bases at V and 2 bases at J, with 12 bases in the middle. CDR3 amino acids: CASSNQDRNTEAFF. CDR3 nucleotide sequence: TGTGCCAGCAGTAACCAAGACAGAAACACTGAAGCTTTCTTT.

CDR3 nucleotide sequence: TGTGCCAGCAGCTCGCCCAGCGCGGGAGGAAACGGGGAGCTGTTTTTT. Protein product: CASSSPSAGGNGELFF. The V call is TRBV11-2, the J call TRBJ2-2, with 8 bases fitting TRBD2. The CDR3 covers 16 residues. The V gene's germline CDR1 is SGHAT and CDR2 FQNNGV. V lost 4 bases, J lost 7 bases, and 11 bases stayed unmatched.

The V and J genes are TRBV13 and TRBJ2-1; 10 bases are shared with TRBD2. Germline V gene data show CDR1 as PRHDT and CDR2 as FYEKMQ (reference sequence). The V segment lost 0 bases and the J segment 7 bases; nucleotides outside the gene matches: 3. The CDR3 is 15 residues long. CDR3 residues: CASSLGASGSNEQFF. CDR3 nucleotide sequence: TGTGCCAGCAGCTTAGGCGCTAGCGGGAGTAATGAGCAGTTCTTC.

The chain carries TRBV7-3 and TRBJ2-5, with TRBD2 as a possible D gene (5 bases). Between the trimmed V and J ends, which lost 0 bases and 4 bases, there was a span of 12 bases. The germline CDR1 and CDR2 sequences are SGHTA and FQGTGA. The CDR3 consists of 15 residues. This CDR3 is CASSLTGFGGETQYF. The CDR3 DNA sequence: TGTGCCAGCAGCTTAACGGGCTTTGGAGGAGAGACCCAGTACTTC.

The chain couples TRBV7-3 to TRBJ2-1, with 8 nucleotides matching TRBD1. Germline CDR1 is SGHTA and CDR2 is FQGTGA. The junction had 5 bases not matched to a gene; V was cut back by 0 bases and J by 10 bases. The CDR3 covers 14 residues. CDR3 bases: TGTGCCAGCAGCTTAACGGCAGGGGGCGGCGAGCAGTTCTTC. It codes for CASSLTAGGGEQFF.

The J gene is TRBJ1-2, the V gene TRBV7-6; D is undetermined. The CDR3 is 16 amino acids. Trimming stripped 1 base from V and 8 bases from J, with 20 bases between. Germline V gene sequence: CDR1 SGHVS, CDR2 FNYEAQ. The CDR3 reads CASSLEAGEPPEGYTF. The CDR3 DNA is TGTGCCAGCAGCTTAGAAGCGGGCGAACCCCCCGAAGGCTACACCTTC.

This chain connects TRBV30 to TRBJ1-6; TRBD1 might be the D (5 bases). CDR3 size: 15 residues. V gave up 3 bases and J gave up 7 bases, with 16 bases separating them. Germline V CDR1 and CDR2: GTSNPN, SVGIG (reference sequence). This CDR3 reads CAWSDMAGVNSPLHF. In DNA form, the CDR3 reads TGTGCCTGGAGCGACATGGCGGGGGTGAATTCACCCCTCCACTTT.

The chain uses TRBV19 and TRBJ2-2, with 10 bases matching TRBD2. V was pared by 5 bases and J by 5 bases, with 8 bases of the junction left unmatched. Germline CDR1 reads LNHDA; CDR2 reads SQIVND (reference sequence). This CDR3 has 16 residues. The CDR3: CASSLPSGSSTGELFF. The CDR3 bases are TGTGCCAGTAGTTTGCCTAGCGGGAGTTCGACCGGGGAGCTGTTTTTT.

The chain is built from TRBV19 and TRBJ1-3; 8 positions match TRBD1. The V gene end was trimmed by 0 bases and the J gene end by 0 bases; junction bases not matched to a gene: 7. Germline V CDR1 and CDR2: LNHDA, SQIVND (reference sequence). The CDR3 covers 18 residues. The CDR3 sequence is CASSIDRGQVVSGNTIYF. The CDR3 DNA sequence: TGTGCCAGTAGTATAGATAGGGGACAGGTCGTCTCTGGAAACACCATATATTTT.

CDR3 nucleotides: TGTGCCTGGAGTGGTCTGCGGGGTATCAATCAGCCCCAGCATTTT. Translating it yields CAWSGLRGINQPQHF. The chain links TRBV30 to TRBJ1-5; the D is unclear. Trimming stripped 1 base from V and 3 bases from J, with 13 bases between. The CDR3 runs 15 residues. CDR1 and CDR2 (germline): GTSNPN, SVGIG (reference sequence).

This chain joins TRBV10-1 and TRBJ2-5; D may be TRBD1 (5 bases). Germline V CDR1 and CDR2: WNHNN, SYGVQD (reference sequence). The CDR3 consists of 14 residues. V lost 0 bases and J 1 base, leaving 6 bases between the germline ends. CDR3 bases: TGCGCCAGCAGTGAGTCCAGGGTCCAAGAGACCCAGTACTTC. It translates to CASSESRVQETQYF.

This sequence joins TRBV10-3 and TRBJ1-3, with a possible D match to TRBD1 (6 bases). The CDR3 consists of 14 residues. CDR1 is ENHRY, CDR2 SYGVKD, per germline. V shed 9 bases and J shed 2 bases, with 14 bases lying between them. CDR3: CAIAQGPPGNTIYF. In DNA form, the CDR3 reads TGTGCCATTGCTCAGGGGCCCCCTGGAAACACCATATATTTT.

The J gene is TRBJ1-1, the V gene TRBV18; TRBD1 aligns across 8 bases. The CDR3 is made up of 15 amino acids. J gave up 1 base and V 1 base, and 2 bases lay outside the gene matches. Per the germline V gene, CDR1 is KGHSH and CDR2 is LQKENI. The CDR3 spells CASSPLQGANTEAFF. CDR3 sequence (DNA): TGTGCCAGCTCACCACTTCAGGGGGCGAACACTGAAGCTTTCTTT.

The genes are TRBV7-9 and TRBJ2-7; TRBD2 matches at 7 bases. The CDR3 contains 14 residues. Germline CDR1 and CDR2: SEHNR and FQNEAQ (reference sequence). The trim removed 7 bases at V and 5 bases at J, leaving 11 bases unmatched. The CDR3 DNA reads as TGTGCCAGCAATCAGGTGGGAGGGCCTAACGAGCAGTACTTC. Translating gives CASNQVGGPNEQYF.

The chain carries TRBV30 and TRBJ1-4; 7 bases are a match to TRBD1. This CDR3 is built from 13 residues. Trimming took 5 bases from V and 8 from J; bases not matched to a gene: 8. The germline CDR1 and CDR2 sequences are GTSNPN and SVGIG (reference sequence). The CDR3, as DNA: TGTGCCTGGGTCGACAGGGCGAGCGAAAAACTGTTTTTT. Protein sequence: CAWVDRASEKLFF.

The chain uses TRBV27 and TRBJ1-1; 8 bases are shared with TRBD1. Per the germline V gene, CDR1 is MNHEY and CDR2 is SMNVEV (reference sequence). The CDR3 contains 14 residues. V shed 4 bases and J 1 base; nucleotides not matched to a gene: 2. CDR3 sequence: CASSYGTGNTEAFF. CDR3 DNA: TGTGCCAGCAGTTACGGGACAGGGAACACTGAAGCTTTCTTT.

The V call is TRBV28, the J call TRBJ2-7; TRBD2 agrees at 8 bases. The CDR3 runs to 14 residues. The ends lost 6 bases at V and 6 bases at J; junction bases unmatched: 10. Germline values: CDR1 MDHEN, CDR2 SYDVKM. The CDR3 sequence is CASRKAGVSREQYF. The CDR3 nucleotides read TGTGCCAGCAGAAAAGCGGGAGTTAGTCGCGAGCAGTACTTC.